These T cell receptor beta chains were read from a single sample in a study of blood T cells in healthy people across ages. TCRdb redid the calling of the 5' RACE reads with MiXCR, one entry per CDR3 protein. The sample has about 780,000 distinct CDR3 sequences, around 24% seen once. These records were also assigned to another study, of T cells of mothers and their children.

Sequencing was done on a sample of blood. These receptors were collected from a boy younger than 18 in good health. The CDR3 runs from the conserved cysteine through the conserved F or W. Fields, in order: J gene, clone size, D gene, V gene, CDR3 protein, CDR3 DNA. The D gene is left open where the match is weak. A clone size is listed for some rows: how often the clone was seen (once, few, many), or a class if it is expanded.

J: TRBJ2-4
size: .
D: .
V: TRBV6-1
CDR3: CASSPLASLAKNIQYF
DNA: TGTGCCAGCAGTCCCCTTGCTAGCCTAGCCAAAAACATTCAGTACTTC

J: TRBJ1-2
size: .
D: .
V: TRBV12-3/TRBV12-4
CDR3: CASSPRNSEYGYTF
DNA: TGTGCCAGCAGCCCTCGGAACAGCGAATATGGCTACACCTTC

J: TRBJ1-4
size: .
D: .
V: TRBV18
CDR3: CASSILGPPREKLFF
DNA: TGTGCCAGCTCAATCCTGGGACCCCCAAGGGAAAAACTGTTTTTT

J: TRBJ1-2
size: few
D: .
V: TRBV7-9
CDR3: CASSLNTLNYGYTF
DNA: TGTGCCAGCAGCTTAAACACCCTTAACTATGGCTACACCTTC

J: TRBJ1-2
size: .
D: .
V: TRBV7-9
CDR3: CASSLGFPLGGYTF
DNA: TGTGCCAGCAGCTTGGGGTTCCCCCTCGGTGGCTACACCTTC

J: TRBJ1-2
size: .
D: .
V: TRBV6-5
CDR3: CAVTRGFNYGYTF
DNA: TGTGCCGTTACGAGGGGGTTTAACTATGGCTACACCTTC

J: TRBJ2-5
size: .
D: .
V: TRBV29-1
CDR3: CSVDTGSTVEETQYF
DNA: TGCAGCGTCGATACCGGGTCCACGGTTGAAGAGACCCAGTACTTC

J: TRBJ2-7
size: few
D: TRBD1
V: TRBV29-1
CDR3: CSVRKGDSEQYF
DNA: TGCAGCGTCCGAAAGGGGGACAGCGAGCAGTACTTC

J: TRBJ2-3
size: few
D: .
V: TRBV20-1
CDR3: CSAVRTSQDTQYF
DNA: TGCAGTGCCGTCCGGACTTCACAAGATACGCAGTATTTT

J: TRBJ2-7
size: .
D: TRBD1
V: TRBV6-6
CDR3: CASSYSVGQGDEQYF
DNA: TGTGCCAGCAGTTACTCTGTGGGACAGGGTGACGAGCAGTACTTC